These 12 T cell receptor beta chains were all obtained from the same sample, sequenced in a study of glioma-infiltrating T cells after dendritic cell vaccination. Clones were read by immunoSEQ multiplex PCR, and TCRdb kept only the in-frame ones, dropping some. The sample consists of approximately 85,000 clones, about 85% of them appearing once. The sample's time point: after dendritic cell vaccination, including at tumor progression/relapse. The specimen was blood, collected after dendritic cell vaccination. The receptors stem from a human donor with glioblastoma.

In its sample, this clone was seen a few times. The rearrangement links TRBV18 to TRBJ2-7; possibly TRBD1 for D (5 bases). Trimming removed 2 bases at V and 2 bases at J, with 7 bases between. The CDR3 is 13 residues long. Germline CDR1 and CDR2: KGHSH and LQKENI. CDR3: CASSPGQTYEQYF. CDR3 DNA sequence: TGTGCCAGCTCACCAGGACAAACCTACGAGCAGTACTTC.

V usage is TRBV5-6 and J usage is TRBJ2-5, with D perhaps matching TRBD2 (6 bases). V was cut by 0 bases and J by 3 bases, with 15 bases left in between. Looked up from germline, CDR1 is SGHDT and CDR2 is YYEEEE. The CDR3 runs 16 residues. CDR3 coding DNA: TGTGCCAGCAGCTTGGGTGGAGGGAGTAGGAAAGAGACCCAGTACTTC. Its translation: CASSLGGGSRKETQYF.

V usage is TRBV15 and J usage is TRBJ1-4; D call uncertain. The CDR3 runs to 13 residues. The V end was cut by 1 base, the J end by 5 bases, with 5 bases between. Germline CDR1 is LNHNV and CDR2 is YYDKDF (reference sequence). The CDR3 protein is CATSRGVNEKLFF. The CDR3 nucleotides are TGTGCCACCAGCAGAGGAGTGAATGAAAAACTGTTTTTT.

The V gene is TRBV5-5, the J gene TRBJ1-1; D ambiguous. V was cut by 4 bases and J by 0 bases, with 13 bases left in between. Per the germline V gene, CDR1 is SGHKS and CDR2 is YYEKEE (reference sequence). This CDR3 comprises 15 residues. The chain's CDR3 is CASSAASSMNTEAFF. The CDR3, as DNA: TGTGCCAGCAGCGCGGCCAGCAGTATGAACACTGAAGCTTTCTTT.

For the CDR3, the DNA is TGTGCCAGCTCACCACAGGTTCAGGGGGTCGATGAGCAGTTCTTC. Its translation: CASSPQVQGVDEQFF. V gene TRBV18 combines with J gene TRBJ2-1, with 7 bases that match TRBD1. V lost 1 base to trimming and J lost 8 bases; unmatched junction nucleotides: 8. CDR3 length: 15 residues. CDR1 KGHSH and CDR2 LQKENI come from the germline V gene.

The CDR3 bases are TGCGCCAGCAGCCAAGAGAGTTGGCAGGACTATAACTATGGCTACACCTTC. This sequence encodes CASSQESWQDYNYGYTF. The V gene is TRBV4-3, the J gene TRBJ1-2; D remains ambiguous. The length of the CDR3 is 17 residues. Germline CDR1 LGHNA, CDR2 YSLEER. V shed 0 bases and J shed 1 base, with 15 bases lying between them.

This clone was seen many times. The rearrangement joins TRBV28 to TRBJ1-1, with no clear D. CDR1 MDHEN and CDR2 SYDVKM come from the germline V gene. Trimming removed 1 base at V and 0 bases at J, with 15 bases between. This CDR3 has 17 amino acids. CDR3 in amino acids: CASSLSSSTRMNTEAFF. The CDR3 bases are TGTGCCAGCAGTTTATCTTCGTCGACACGAATGAACACTGAAGCTTTCTTT. Using reference TRBV28 and TRBJ1-1 for the parts outside the CDR3, the full variable domain is DVKVTQSSRYLVKRTGEKVFLECVQDMDHENMFWYRQDPGLGLRLIYFSYDVKMKEKGDIPEGYSVSREKKERFSLILESASTNQTSMYLCASSLSSSTRMNTEAFFGQGTRLTVV.

This clone has only one observation. The V call is TRBV7-9, the J call TRBJ2-3; no definite D call. The V end was cut by 4 bases, the J end by 10 bases, with 12 bases between. The CDR3 spans 12 residues. CDR1 and CDR2 (germline): SEHNR, FQNEAQ (reference sequence). CDR3 residues: CASSSTALPQYF. Written as DNA, the CDR3 is TGTGCCAGCAGCTCCACAGCCCTTCCGCAGTATTTT.

V is TRBV6-5 and J is TRBJ1-6, with D tentatively TRBD1 (5 bases). Trimming cost V 7 bases and J 9 bases, with 13 bases left between them. The CDR3 contains 13 residues. Germline V gene data show CDR1 as MNHEY and CDR2 as SVGAGI. Here the CDR3 reads CASKDSLSSPLHF. The CDR3 DNA sequence: TGTGCCAGCAAAGACAGTCTAAGTTCACCCCTCCACTTT.

The CDR3 DNA follows: TGTGCCAGCAGCTTGGTTGGTCAGTGGGGCAACTATGGCTACACCTTC. Protein sequence: CASSLVGQWGNYGYTF. This chain connects TRBV5-6 to TRBJ1-2, with D perhaps matching TRBD1 (5 bases). Germline assignment: CDR1 SGHDT and CDR2 YYEEEE. Deletions cut 0 bases from V and 2 bases from J, with 14 bases between. This CDR3 comprises 16 residues.

This chain links TRBV7-9 with TRBJ1-4, with D perhaps TRBD1 (6 bases). Germline-derived CDR1 and CDR2 are SEHNR and FQNEAQ (reference sequence). The CDR3 totals 16 residues. Trimming took 6 bases from V and 3 from J, leaving 17 bases between them. This CDR3 is CASSRQGSTANEKLFF. The CDR3 bases are TGTGCCAGCAGTCGGCAGGGGAGTACGGCTAATGAAAAACTGTTTTTT.

J is TRBJ1-4 and V is TRBV7-2; 9 nucleotides match TRBD1. CDR3 length: 14 residues. Trimming at V came to 5 bases and at J to 5 bases, leaving 3 bases not matched to a gene. Germline V lookup: CDR1 SGHTA, CDR2 FQGNSA. CDR3 in DNA: TGTGCCAGCAGCAGTGACAGGGGGAATGAAAAACTGTTTTTT. Its protein product is CASSSDRGNEKLFF.